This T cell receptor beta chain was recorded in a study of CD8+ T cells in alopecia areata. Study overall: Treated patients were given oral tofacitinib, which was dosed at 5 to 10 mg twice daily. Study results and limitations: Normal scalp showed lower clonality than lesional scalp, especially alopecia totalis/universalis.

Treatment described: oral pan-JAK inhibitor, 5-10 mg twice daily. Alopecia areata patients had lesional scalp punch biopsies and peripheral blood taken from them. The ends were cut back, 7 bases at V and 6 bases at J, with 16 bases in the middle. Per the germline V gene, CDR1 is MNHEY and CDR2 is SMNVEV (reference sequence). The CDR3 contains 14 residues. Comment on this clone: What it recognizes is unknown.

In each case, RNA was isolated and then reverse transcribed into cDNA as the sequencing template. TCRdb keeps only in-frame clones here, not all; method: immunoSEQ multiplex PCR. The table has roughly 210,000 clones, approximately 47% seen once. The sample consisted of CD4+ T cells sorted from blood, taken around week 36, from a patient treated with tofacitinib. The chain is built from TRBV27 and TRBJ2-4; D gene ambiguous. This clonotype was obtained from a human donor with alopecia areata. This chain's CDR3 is CASKNPALGNIQYF. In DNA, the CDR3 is TGTGCCAGCAAGAATCCGGCGTTAGGAAACATTCAGTACTTC.